A single sample is the source of the 4 T cell receptor beta chains below, sequenced in a study of prognosis after radiotherapy for stage I lung cancer. Amplification of the TCR beta CDR3 (from genomic DNA) was done by two-round multiplex PCR. Used in first-round PCR were primers specific to each TRBV and TRBJ gene. TCRdb redid the calling of the multiplex PCR reads with MiXCR, one entry per CDR3 protein. The sample lists about 31,000 distinct CDR3 sequences, approximately 39% occurring once. The sequencing used PBMCs, collected before or after stereotactic body radiation therapy (not recorded which). These receptors were taken from a donor aged 50 or older with non-small cell lung cancer.

This chain joins TRBV3-1 and TRBJ2-3; unclear D gene. Germline CDR1 and CDR2: LGHDT and YNNKEL (reference sequence). This CDR3 spans 14 amino acids. V shed 4 bases and J shed 3 bases, with 11 bases lying between them. The CDR3 sequence is CASSPALGTDTQYF. The CDR3 DNA follows: TGTGCCAGCAGCCCGGCGCTAGGGACAGATACGCAGTATTTT.

Of note for this clonotype: At one of its ends the junction is not consistent with the germline gene, which may arise from a read error. The rearrangement links TRBV6-1 to TRBJ1-1; D is possibly TRBD1 (5 bases). CDR1 and CDR2 from the germline V gene are MNHNS and SASEGT. This CDR3 comprises 13 residues. Here the CDR3 DNA reads TGTGCCATCAGTGAGGTGTCGGGGGACGAAGCTTTCTTT. As protein: CAISEVSGDEAFF.

This clonotype is categorized as medium-sized (0.01 to 0.1%). At one of its ends the junction is not consistent with the germline gene, which may arise from a read error. The rearrangement joins TRBV6-5 to TRBJ1-6; TRBD1 is a possible D gene (6 bases). There are 17 residues in the CDR3. Germline loops: CDR1 MNHEY, CDR2 SVGAGI. CDR3 nucleotide sequence: TGTGCCAGCAGTTACTCACAGGGCCCGGCGTCAGGTTCACCCCTTCACTTT. Translation gives CASSYSQGPASGSPLHF.

This clonotype was counted a few times. A far larger clone is one nucleotide away, so this likely arose from a read error. The rearrangement links TRBV6-1 to TRBJ2-3; 7 positions match TRBD1. J was trimmed by 3 bases and V by 7 bases; bases with no gene match: 7. From germline, CDR1 is MNHNS and CDR2 SASEGT. This CDR3 region has 14 residues. This CDR3 is CASILTGRTDTQYF. CDR3 coding DNA: TGTGCCAGCATTTTGACAGGGCGTACAGATACGCAGTATTTT.